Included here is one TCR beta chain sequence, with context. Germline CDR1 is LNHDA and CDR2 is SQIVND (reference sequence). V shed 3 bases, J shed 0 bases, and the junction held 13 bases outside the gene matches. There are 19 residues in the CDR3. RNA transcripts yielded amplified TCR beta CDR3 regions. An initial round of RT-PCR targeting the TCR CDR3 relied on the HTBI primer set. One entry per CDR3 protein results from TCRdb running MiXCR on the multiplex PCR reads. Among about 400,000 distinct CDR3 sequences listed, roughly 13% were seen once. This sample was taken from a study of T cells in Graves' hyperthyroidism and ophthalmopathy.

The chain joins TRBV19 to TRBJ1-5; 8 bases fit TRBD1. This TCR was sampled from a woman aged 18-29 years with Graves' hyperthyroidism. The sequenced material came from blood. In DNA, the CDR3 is TGTGCCAGTAGTATGGACCCGGACAGGGCATCTTATAGCAATCAGCCCCAGCATTTT. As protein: CASSMDPDRASYSNQPQHF.